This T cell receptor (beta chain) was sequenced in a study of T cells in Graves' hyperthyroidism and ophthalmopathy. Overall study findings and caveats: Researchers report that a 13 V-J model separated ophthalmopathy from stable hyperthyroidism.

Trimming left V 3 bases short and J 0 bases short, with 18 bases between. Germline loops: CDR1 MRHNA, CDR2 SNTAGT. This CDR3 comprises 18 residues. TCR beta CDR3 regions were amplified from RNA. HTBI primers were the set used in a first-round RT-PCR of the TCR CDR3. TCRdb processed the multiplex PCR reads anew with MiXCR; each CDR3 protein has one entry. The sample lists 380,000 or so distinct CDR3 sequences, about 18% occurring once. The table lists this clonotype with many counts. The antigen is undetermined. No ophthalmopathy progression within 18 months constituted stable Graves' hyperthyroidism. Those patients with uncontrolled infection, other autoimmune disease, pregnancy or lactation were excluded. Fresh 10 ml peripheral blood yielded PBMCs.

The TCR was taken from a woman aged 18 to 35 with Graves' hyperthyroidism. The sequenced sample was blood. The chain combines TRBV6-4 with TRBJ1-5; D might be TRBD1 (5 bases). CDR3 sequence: CASSDRPRDPYSNQPQHF. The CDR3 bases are TGTGCCAGCAGTGATCGACCCAGGGACCCTTATAGCAATCAGCCCCAGCATTTT.